This TCR beta chain stems from a study of Graves' ophthalmopathy and Graves' hyperthyroidism. Of note for this clonotype: What it binds is not known.

From RNA, the CDR3 regions of TCR beta chains were amplified and sequenced. First-round RT-PCR employed HTBI primers, with a second-round multiplex PCR after it. Each CDR3 protein gets one entry after TCRdb re-called the multiplex PCR reads with MiXCR. The table has over 200,000 distinct CDR3 sequences, under 30% seen once. Disease in donors with ophthalmopathy had moderate-to-severe activity, CAS ≥3, NOSPECS ≥4 and under 3 months' duration. Other autoimmune disease, uncontrolled infection, pregnancy and lactation led to exclusion. General study points: Ophthalmopathy progression was predicted with 70.59% sensitivity and about 74% specificity.

The CDR3 is 16 residues long. CDR1 is MDHEN, CDR2 SYDVKM, per germline. V was trimmed by 2 bases and J by 0 bases, leaving 13 bases between them. Sequencing was done on a sample of peripheral blood. V is TRBV28 and J is TRBJ2-5; no definite D call. This receptor was identified in a man aged 50 to 59 with Graves' ophthalmopathy. The CDR3 DNA is TGTGCCAGCAGTTTAAGAGACCTTACGGACCAAGAGACCCAGTACTTC. Its translation is CASSLRDLTDQETQYF. Based on the CDR3 plus reference TRBV28 and TRBJ2-5, the full variable domain is DVKVTQSSRYLVKRTGEKVFLECVQDMDHENMFWYRQDPGLGLRLIYFSYDVKMKEKGDIPEGYSVSREKKERFSLILESASTNQTSMYLCASSLRDLTDQETQYFGPGTRLLVL.